This TCR beta chain is drawn from a study of T cells in Graves' hyperthyroidism and ophthalmopathy. Points from the study as a whole: Researchers found most expanded thyroid clonotypes above 0.001 in blood as well. Prediction of ophthalmopathy progression came a median around 6 months pre-onset.

Patients between 18 and 65 years old had hyperthyroidism, newly diagnosed and lasting under 2 months. Using around 10 ml of fresh peripheral blood, PBMCs were prepared. The table lists this clonotype with many counts. Antigen specificity is unknown. CDR1 is SEHNR, CDR2 FQNEAQ, per germline (reference sequence). The CDR3 runs 17 residues. Germline trimming cut 5 bases from V and 2 bases from J; bases unmatched to any gene: 10. Amplification targeted TCR beta CDR3 regions from RNA transcripts. During a first-round RT-PCR of the TCR CDR3, the HTBI primer set was used. MiXCR, run by TCRdb on the multiplex PCR reads, gives a single entry per CDR3 protein. Of 100,000 to 130,000 distinct CDR3 sequences in the sample, approximately 16% were seen once.

Material for sequencing was blood. The rearrangement uses TRBV7-9 and TRBJ2-1; 9 bases fit TRBD1. This receptor was obtained from a woman between 50 and 59 years old with Graves' hyperthyroidism. The DNA for the CDR3 is TGTGCCAGCAGCCCAGCCCCGGGACAGGGAACCTACAATGAGCAGTTCTTC. Translating gives CASSPAPGQGTYNEQFF.